This passage covers 16 T cell receptor beta chains from one sample sequenced in a study of cytomegalovirus exposure and HLA in healthy donors. PCR employed 60 Vbeta and 13 Jbeta primers. Only in-frame clones appear in the TCRdb table, and some are missing; sequencing was by immunoSEQ multiplex PCR. The table records approximately 150,000 clones, 55% to 70% of them present only once. Sequenced sample: PBMCs. The receptor set was obtained from an older woman in good health and CMV-seropositive.

This clone was counted only a few times. This sequence joins TRBV9 and TRBJ2-3; 9 positions agree with TRBD1. V lost 4 bases and J lost 5; bases outside the gene matches: 5. The CDR3 runs to 14 residues. Germline V lookup: CDR1 SGDLS, CDR2 YYNGEE. The CDR3 reads CASSLGQGKDTQYF. The CDR3 DNA reads TGTGCCAGCAGCTTGGGACAGGGTAAAGATACGCAGTATTTT.

This clone was counted only a few times. The chain couples TRBV18 to TRBJ2-7; 7 nucleotides line up with TRBD2. The CDR3 contains 15 residues. V lost 8 bases and J lost 7; bases outside the gene matches: 17. CDR1 and CDR2 from the germline V gene are KGHSH and LQKENI. CDR3 sequence (DNA): TGTGCCAGCGAGGATTGGGGAGGGAGGCCTGGAGAGCAGTACTTC. Its translation: CASEDWGGRPGEQYF.

V usage is TRBV18 and J usage is TRBJ2-2; 8 nucleotides agree with TRBD1. The germline V gene has CDR1 KGHSH and CDR2 LQKENI. J lost 3 bases, V lost 3 bases, and 3 bases had no gene match. The CDR3 totals 15 residues. The CDR3 loop reads CASSPTGVDTGELFF. The CDR3 DNA follows: TGTGCCAGCTCACCGACAGGGGTGGACACCGGGGAGCTGTTTTTT.

As DNA, the CDR3 is TGTGCCAGCACCCTACCCGAGGCTCCTTCCTACGAGCAGTACTTC. Protein sequence: CASTLPEAPSYEQYF. The V call is TRBV21-1, the J call TRBJ2-7; the tabulated D call, TRBD2, remains unverified against the DNA. TRBV21-1 is classified as a pseudogene. CDR3 length: 15 amino acids.

This sequence joins TRBV5-1 and TRBJ2-1; 7 nucleotides agree with TRBD2. The V segment lost 3 bases and the J segment 8 bases; nucleotides outside the gene matches: 11. The CDR3 spans 15 residues. CDR1 SGHRS and CDR2 YFSETQ come from the germline V gene. CDR3 in DNA: TGCGCCAGCAGCTGGGCGCGCGGGAGAAGCCATGAGCAGTTCTTC. The encoded protein is CASSWARGRSHEQFF.

This rearrangement joins TRBV5-1 to TRBJ2-1, with 9 bases matching TRBD2. Per germline, CDR1 SGHRS and CDR2 YFSETQ. The CDR3 runs to 15 residues. V was pared by 0 bases and J by 4 bases, with 2 bases of the junction left unmatched. CDR3 sequence reads: CASSLDGLAYNEQFF. CDR3 nucleotide sequence: TGCGCCAGCAGCTTGGATGGACTAGCGTACAATGAGCAGTTCTTC.

A note on this clone: Relative to the germline gene, one junction end is altered; a read error may explain this. This chain links TRBV7-9 with TRBJ1-2; D is perhaps TRBD1 (6 bases). Germline values: CDR1 SEHNR, CDR2 FQNEAQ (reference sequence). CDR3 size: 12 residues. The CDR3, as DNA: TGTTCCAGCAGCTTGCCGACAGGAGAATACACCTTC. Protein: CSSSLPTGEYTF.

The chain carries TRBV28 and TRBJ1-2; D gene unclear. This CDR3 region has 12 residues. Trimming pared 8 bases from V and 0 bases from J, leaving 7 bases between. Germline CDR1 is MDHEN and CDR2 is SYDVKM. This chain's CDR3 is CASGRPNYGYTF. DNA of the CDR3: TGTGCCAGCGGCAGGCCTAACTATGGCTACACCTTC.

The J gene is TRBJ2-1, the V gene TRBV7-3; D may be TRBD2 (6 bases). This CDR3 has 15 residues. Per the germline V gene, CDR1 is SGHTA and CDR2 is FQGTGA. V was clipped by 5 bases and J by 7 bases, with 18 bases between them. CDR3: CASSLSGQWGNEQFF. The CDR3 DNA follows: TGTGCCAGCAGCCTTAGCGGCCAGTGGGGGAATGAGCAGTTCTTC.

The chain carries TRBV4-3 and TRBJ1-1, with D maybe TRBD1 (5 bases). Deletions cut 2 bases from V and 1 base from J, with 5 bases between. This CDR3 is 13 amino acids long. CDR1 is LGHNA, CDR2 YSLEER, per germline. CDR3 bases: TGCGCCAGCAGCCAAACAGGGAACACTGAAGCTTTCTTT. Translation gives CASSQTGNTEAFF.

The V call is TRBV7-6, the J call TRBJ2-1, with 9 nucleotides matching TRBD2. The CDR3 covers 17 residues. Germline lookup yields CDR1 SGHVS and CDR2 FNYEAQ. Losses at the gene ends were 1 base for V and 5 bases for J; bases not matched to a gene: 9. CDR3: CASSLDPLAGSNNEQFF. The CDR3 DNA follows: TGTGCCAGCAGCTTAGATCCCCTAGCGGGATCTAACAATGAGCAGTTCTTC.

The V call is TRBV5-1, the J call TRBJ2-5; D possibly corresponds to TRBD2 (7 bases). CDR3 length: 17 amino acids. Between the trimmed V and J ends, which lost 7 bases and 3 bases, there was a span of 25 bases. Germline lookup yields CDR1 SGHRS and CDR2 YFSETQ. CDR3 in amino acids: CASALFRSGGPEETQYF. The DNA of the CDR3 is TGCGCCAGCGCCCTTTTCAGGTCGGGGGGCCCTGAAGAGACCCAGTACTTC.

This chain uses TRBV5-1 with TRBJ2-5; 11 nucleotides align to TRBD2. Germline V lookup: CDR1 SGHRS, CDR2 YFSETQ. The CDR3 is 16 residues long. V shed 3 bases and J 5 bases; nucleotides not matched to a gene: 9. In DNA, the CDR3 is TGCGCCAGCAGCTCTACCCCGACTAGCGGGATTGAGACCCAGTACTTC. Translated: CASSSTPTSGIETQYF.

This clone turned up a few times. The chain uses TRBV7-2 and TRBJ2-5; TRBD1 agrees at 9 bases. TRBJ2-7 matches the DNA end more closely, so the J call is doubtful. The CDR3 is made up of 15 amino acids. CDR1 and CDR2 from the germline V gene are SGHTA and FQGNSA. The CDR3 coding sequence is TGTGCCAGCAGCTTAGCGGGACAGGGAAACTACGAGCAGTACTTC. Translating it yields CASSLAGQGNYEQYF.

This CDR3 is CASSVTGGRTEAFF. The CDR3 DNA follows: TGTGCCAGCAGCGTTACAGGGGGCCGCACTGAAGCTTTCTTT. The V gene is TRBV9, the J gene TRBJ1-1; 9 bases are a match to TRBD1. With 2 bases clipped from V and 4 bases from J, the junction kept 3 bases outside the gene matches. Germline CDR1 and CDR2: SGDLS and YYNGEE. The CDR3 consists of 14 residues.

The chain employs TRBV28 and TRBJ1-5, with D unclear. Trimming took off 4 bases at V and 6 bases at J, with 10 bases between the two ends. Per germline, CDR1 MDHEN and CDR2 SYDVKM. CDR3 size: 13 residues. The CDR3 coding sequence is TGTGCCAGCAGTTCGGGGTTCGGTCAGCCCCAGCATTTT. Its translation is CASSSGFGQPQHF.